These 18 T cell receptor beta chains share one sample of origin, sequenced in a study of technical replicates of blood from several donors. The method was immunoSEQ multiplex PCR; TCRdb's version includes in-frame clones alone and lacks a portion of them. The sample has roughly 82,000 clones, 96% seen once; the top ten hold about 0.41%. The specimen was T cells isolated from PBMCs. Every receptor here comes from a human donor in good health.

The chain recombines TRBV6-1 with TRBJ2-7, with a possible D match to TRBD2 (6 bases). The ends were cut back, 6 bases at V and 2 bases at J, with 17 bases in the middle. CDR1 is MNHNS and CDR2 is SASEGT in the germline V gene. There are 15 residues in the CDR3. DNA of the CDR3: TGTGCCAGCAGCCGACTAGAGGATCTCCCCTACGAGCAGTACTTC. Its protein product is CASSRLEDLPYEQYF.

CDR3 sequence: CASSLGTSLAPEQYF. In DNA form, the CDR3 reads TGTGCCAGCAGCCTAGGGACTAGTCTAGCCCCCGAGCAGTACTTC. The chain is built from TRBV7-9 and TRBJ2-7, with 8 bases that match TRBD2. Germline V gene data show CDR1 as SEHNR and CDR2 as FQNEAQ (reference sequence). Trimming took 5 bases from V and 6 from J; bases not matched to a gene: 12. The CDR3 contains 15 residues.

The chain recombines TRBV5-1 with TRBJ1-1; 8 bases map to TRBD1. Germline CDR1 is SGHRS and CDR2 is YFSETQ. This CDR3 contains 15 residues. The junction had 9 bases not matched to a gene; V was cut back by 4 bases and J by 4 bases. The CDR3 DNA sequence: TGCGCCAGCAGCCGGTGGAGGACAGGGATCACTGAAGCTTTCTTT. Amino acids: CASSRWRTGITEAFF.

The V gene is TRBV5-6, the J gene TRBJ2-2, with 8 bases fitting TRBD2. Germline trimming cut 2 bases from V and 1 base from J; bases unmatched to any gene: 1. This CDR3 is 15 amino acids long. Germline V gene lookup returns CDR1 SGHDT and CDR2 YYEEEE. In DNA form, the CDR3 reads TGTGCCAGCAGCTTCACTAGCGGGAACACCGGGGAGCTGTTTTTT. It yields the protein CASSFTSGNTGELFF.

V and J are TRBV15 and TRBJ2-3, with TRBD2 identical over 12 bases. V was pared by 4 bases and J by 4 bases, with 12 bases of the junction left unmatched. This CDR3 has 18 residues. In germline, CDR1 is LNHNV, CDR2 YYDKDF (reference sequence). CDR3: CATSIAPLTSGSPDTQYF. In DNA form, the CDR3 reads TGTGCCACCAGCATTGCCCCTCTGACTAGCGGGAGCCCAGATACGCAGTATTTT.

V usage is TRBV19 and J usage is TRBJ1-1; perhaps TRBD1 as D (5 bases). Germline V CDR1 and CDR2: LNHDA, SQIVND (reference sequence). The CDR3 has 16 amino acids. Trimming cost V 4 bases and J 1 base, with 16 bases left between them. CDR3 nucleotide sequence: TGTGCCAGTAGTAGGGGCCTATACGTAGAGAACACTGAAGCTTTCTTT. Protein product: CASSRGLYVENTEAFF.

The chain uses TRBV5-1 and TRBJ2-3; 12 nucleotides line up with TRBD2. The CDR3 runs to 15 residues. Trimming cost V 1 base and J 3 bases; bases outside gene matches: 0. Germline V gene sequence: CDR1 SGHRS, CDR2 YFSETQ. The CDR3 loop is CASSLLAGGTDTQYF. Here the CDR3 DNA reads TGCGCCAGCAGCTTGCTAGCGGGAGGGACAGATACGCAGTATTTT.

The genes are TRBV2 and TRBJ1-1, with no clear D. In germline, CDR1 is SNHLY, CDR2 FYNNEI. This CDR3 region has 13 residues. V lost 7 bases, J lost 0 bases, and 9 bases lay in between. The CDR3 bases are TGTGCCAGCATGGGCATCATGAACACTGAAGCTTTCTTT. It specifies CASMGIMNTEAFF.

The chain links TRBV9 to TRBJ2-3; no definite D call. The germline V gene encodes CDR1 SGDLS and CDR2 YYNGEE. The CDR3 has 14 amino acids. The germline V and J ends were trimmed by 2 bases and 2 bases, with 9 bases remaining between them. The CDR3 loop reads CASSVLDSTDTQYF. The CDR3 bases are TGTGCCAGCAGCGTGCTAGACTCCACAGATACGCAGTATTTT.

The table lists this clone with a count of one. The chain combines TRBV5-6 with TRBJ1-1; TRBD1 aligns across 7 bases. The CDR3 is 14 amino acids. V lost 6 bases and J lost 0; bases outside the gene matches: 5. Germline CDR1 is SGHDT and CDR2 is YYEEEE. The DNA for the CDR3 is TGTGCCAGCACTTCAGGGGGGCTGAACACTGAAGCTTTCTTT. Translated: CASTSGGLNTEAFF.

This chain links TRBV4-2 with TRBJ1-1, with 8 bases identical to TRBD1. CDR1 is LGHNA and CDR2 is YNFKEQ in the germline V gene. The CDR3 loop spans 16 amino acids. With 4 bases clipped from V and 6 bases from J, the junction kept 13 bases outside the gene matches. CDR3 protein: CASSPEVQGAGSEAFF. DNA for the CDR3: TGTGCCAGCAGCCCAGAGGTCCAGGGGGCCGGGTCTGAAGCTTTCTTT.

This clone came up once. This chain links TRBV5-6 with TRBJ2-7, with 7 positions matching TRBD2. V was clipped by 1 base and J by 4 bases; unmatched bases: 8. The CDR3 consists of 15 residues. CDR1 SGHDT and CDR2 YYEEEE come from the germline V gene. This CDR3 reads CASSLFAGVLYEQYF. The DNA for the CDR3 is TGTGCCAGCAGCTTGTTCGCGGGAGTACTTTACGAGCAGTACTTC.

V gene TRBV18 combines with J gene TRBJ1-4; no clear D gene. Germline loops: CDR1 KGHSH, CDR2 LQKENI. The V gene lost 4 bases and the J gene lost 8 bases, with 5 bases spanning the gap. This CDR3 is built from 11 residues. The CDR3, as DNA: TGTGCCAGCTCACTGGCCGAAAAACTGTTTTTT. This sequence encodes CASSLAEKLFF.

This sequence joins TRBV5-1 and TRBJ1-5; no clear D gene. The CDR3 has 14 amino acids. Trimming pared 0 bases from V and 4 bases from J, leaving 8 bases between. Germline assignment: CDR1 SGHRS and CDR2 YFSETQ. CDR3 nucleotide sequence: TGCGCCAGCAGCTTGGACAGTTATAATCAGCCCCAGCATTTT. It specifies CASSLDSYNQPQHF.

The genes are TRBV5-6 and TRBJ2-3, with D unresolved. The CDR3 length is 14 residues. Germline V gives CDR1 SGHDT, CDR2 YYEEEE. The V end lost 0 bases, the J end lost 6 bases, and 11 bases lay between the germline ends. The CDR3 nucleotides are TGTGCCAGCAGCTTGGCTATCGGGTACGATACGCAGTATTTT. This gives the protein CASSLAIGYDTQYF.

V gene TRBV4-1 combines with J gene TRBJ2-7; 7 nucleotides match TRBD1. This CDR3 region has 14 residues. Looked up from germline, CDR1 is MGHRA and CDR2 is YSYEKL. The V segment lost 4 bases and the J segment 6 bases; nucleotides outside the gene matches: 9. The CDR3 spells CASSRNRDRGEQYF. CDR3 DNA sequence: TGCGCCAGCAGCCGGAACCGGGACAGAGGCGAGCAGTACTTC.

This clone was observed a single time. J is TRBJ1-5 and V is TRBV2, with 10 nucleotides matching TRBD1. The V gene's germline CDR1 is SNHLY and CDR2 FYNNEI. The junction had 6 bases not matched to a gene; V was cut back by 11 bases and J by 2 bases. This CDR3 is 14 amino acids long. The CDR3 region is CACSGTGGNQPQHF. DNA of the CDR3: TGTGCCTGCTCCGGGACAGGGGGCAATCAGCCCCAGCATTTT.

V gene TRBV6-1 combines with J gene TRBJ2-2; TRBD1 matches at 7 bases. Germline V gene sequence: CDR1 MNHNS, CDR2 SASEGT. The CDR3 has 17 residues. The trim removed 5 bases at V and 0 bases at J, leaving 9 bases unmatched. CDR3 nucleotides: TGTGCCAGCAGTCAAGGGACAGCCTGGGCGAACACCGGGGAGCTGTTTTTT. Its protein product is CASSQGTAWANTGELFF.